Listed below are T cell receptor beta chains from one sample, sequenced in a study of T cell changes during pregnancy in multiple sclerosis. Only in-frame clones appear in the TCRdb table, and some are missing; sequencing was by immunoSEQ multiplex PCR. The table has tens of thousands of clones, 92% seen once. Sequencing was performed on CD4+ T cells from peripheral blood mononuclear cells, taken in the third trimester of pregnancy. The receptors shown here come from a female donor with multiple sclerosis, enrolled in a pregnancy study. The CDR3 runs from the conserved cysteine through the conserved F or W. Size values are once, few and many counts, or a class for expanded clones, and some rows have none.

clone size,V gene,J gene,CDR3 protein
.,TRBV5-1,TRBJ2-7,CASSLAFQGAQEQYF
.,TRBV4-3,TRBJ1-5,CASSQVRDRGQPQHF
.,TRBV7-9,TRBJ1-1,CASSPRGGGNTEAFF
.,TRBV11-1,TRBJ1-1,CASSLDRNTEAFF
.,TRBV6-6,TRBJ1-2,CASRSDRPYGYTF
.,TRBV7-9,TRBJ2-3,CASSPGLPTDTQYF
.,TRBV7-9,TRBJ2-5,CASSPQETQYF
.,TRBV5-6,TRBJ1-3,CASSVYRGNGNTIYF
.,TRBV7-9,TRBJ2-1,CASSLPAGGNEQFF
.,TRBV2,TRBJ1-3,CASRRTEVPGNTIYF
.,TRBV11-1,TRBJ2-7,CASERGPALGEQYF
.,TRBV6-1,TRBJ2-2,CASAWTGNTGELFF
.,TRBV6-1,TRBJ2-7,CASKLLPTSYEQYF
.,TRBV29-1,TRBJ1-1,CSVDRGHTEAFF
.,TRBV5-1,TRBJ1-6,CASSAGTVNSPLHF
few,TRBV29-1,TRBJ1-1,CSVAGGPNTEAFF
.,TRBV6-5,TRBJ1-1,CASKAGLMNTEAFF
.,TRBV18,TRBJ1-1,CASSPGQANTEAFF
.,TRBV9,TRBJ1-1,CASSAVPTGTAFF
.,TRBV6-5,TRBJ2-5,CASSKWDRGRETQYF
.,TRBV11-1,TRBJ1-2,CASSSSLGGYGYTF
.,TRBV12-5,TRBJ2-1,CASGPLDSNEQFF
.,TRBV5-6,TRBJ1-3,CASSPTGGNTIYF
.,TRBV30,TRBJ1-1,CAWSLRGGTEAFF
.,TRBV29-1,TRBJ1-5,CSVDGGFNQPQHF
.,TRBV30,TRBJ1-2,CAWSVPTGTGESYGYTF
.,TRBV27,TRBJ2-3,CASTSLSGRGTDTQYF
.,TRBV28,TRBJ1-1,CASINRGTEAFF
.,TRBV5-5,TRBJ2-2,CASSRYPGGDTGELFF
.,TRBV30,TRBJ2-1,CAWSVARGNEQFF
few,TRBV15,TRBJ1-2,CATSVLGGTGVSRGYTF
.,TRBV4-3,TRBJ2-5,CASSQGGRGLQETQYF
.,TRBV29-1,TRBJ2-7,CSAGQRLSYEQYF
.,TRBV19,TRBJ1-2,CACSRQGLNYYGYTF
.,TRBV27,TRBJ2-2,CASWGGGSTGELFF
.,TRBV7-9,TRBJ1-2,CASRGDSLYGYTF
.,TRBV9,TRBJ1-2,CASSVIVGIGTAGNYGYTF
.,TRBV5-3,TRBJ1-1,CARSRGEDNF
.,TRBV19,TRBJ2-3,CASSILGGSGGRTDTQYF
.,TRBV29-1,TRBJ2-7,CSVEDPGQGYEQYF
.,TRBV6-5,TRBJ2-1,CASSNLAGEQFF
.,TRBV18,TRBJ2-7,CASSPPGRGREQYF
.,TRBV7-9,TRBJ2-7,CASSPGQGYYEQYF
.,TRBV27,TRBJ1-2,CASSLRPLRTGNNGYTF
few,TRBV6-1,TRBJ1-5,CASSVTLGGNQPQHF
.,TRBV6-5,TRBJ2-7,CASSYGVGGPYEQYF
.,TRBV5-6,TRBJ2-7,CASSLGTGRSYEQYF
.,TRBV27,TRBJ2-7,CASRHLTGSGRKYEQYF
once,TRBV7-9,TRBJ2-1,CASSSLSGGPDEQFF
.,TRBV9,TRBJ2-5,CASSVGQTETQYF